The 16 T cell receptor beta chains below come from one sample, sequenced in a study of blood T cell repertoires in COVID-19. TCRdb's table, derived via immunoSEQ multiplex PCR, lists solely in-frame clones and lacks some. Among 23,000 or so clones listed, roughly 89% were seen once. Material for sequencing was peripheral blood. The receptors stem from an older woman with active COVID-19.

The V call is TRBV12-3 or TRBV12-4, the J call TRBJ1-2, with D perhaps matching TRBD1 (5 bases). This CDR3 is built from 12 residues. Trimming shortened V by 5 bases and J by 3 bases, and 7 bases separated the two germline ends. The CDR3 DNA follows: TGTGCCAGCAGTCAGGGCCACTATGGCTACACCTTC. It codes for CASSQGHYGYTF.

The rearrangement links TRBV14 to TRBJ2-7; 7 bases are a match to TRBD1. This CDR3 has 15 residues. The V and J ends lost 0 bases and 9 bases, in that order; junction bases with no gene match: 11. The germline gives CDR1 SGHDN, CDR2 FVKESK. The CDR3 coding sequence is TGTGCCAGCAGCCAAGAGAGTGAGGGGGCCTCAAGGCAGTACTTC. This encodes CASSQESEGASRQYF.

The rearrangement links TRBV2 to TRBJ2-5; D uncertain. The V gene lost 0 bases and the J gene lost 5 bases, with 10 bases spanning the gap. In germline, CDR1 is SNHLY, CDR2 FYNNEI. The CDR3 spans 14 residues. CDR3 in DNA: TGTGCCAGCAGTGAAGCAAGAGGAACGGAGACCCAGTACTTC. It is translated as CASSEARGTETQYF.

The chain recombines TRBV2 with TRBJ1-5; 12 positions agree with TRBD1. There are 16 residues in the CDR3. CDR1 is SNHLY and CDR2 is FYNNEI in the germline V gene. J lost 7 bases, V lost 5 bases, and 9 bases had no gene match. The CDR3 bases are TGTGCCAGCAGTAAGCTCGGGACAGGGGGCGGGCAGCCCCAGCATTTT. Protein product: CASSKLGTGGGQPQHF. The whole variable domain, remainder taken from reference TRBV2 and TRBJ1-5, is EPEVTQTPSHQVTQMGQEVILRCVPISNHLYFYWYRQILGQKVEFLVSFYNNEISEKSEIFDDQFSVERPDGSNFTLKIRSTKLEDSAMYFCASSKLGTGGGQPQHFGDGTRLSIL.

The rearrangement uses TRBV28 and TRBJ2-3, with 8 bases matching TRBD2. The CDR3 sequence is 13 residues long. CDR1 and CDR2 (germline): MDHEN, SYDVKM. Germline trimming cut 10 bases from V and 0 bases from J; bases unmatched to any gene: 3. The CDR3 spells CAISGGSTDTQYF. CDR3 bases: TGTGCCATCAGCGGGGGAAGCACAGATACGCAGTATTTT.

The chain is built from TRBV10-3 and TRBJ1-1, with TRBD1 matching 8 bases. Germline V gives CDR1 ENHRY, CDR2 SYGVKD. The CDR3 spans 14 residues. The V gene end was trimmed by 6 bases and the J gene end by 1 base; junction bases not matched to a gene: 4. This CDR3 reads CAISQGQENTEAFF. DNA for the CDR3: TGTGCCATCAGCCAGGGACAGGAGAACACTGAAGCTTTCTTT.

The gene calls are TRBV18 and TRBJ2-1; 13 bases align to TRBD2. V gave up 2 bases and J gave up 2 bases; unmatched junction bases: 3. Germline CDR1 is KGHSH and CDR2 is LQKENI. CDR3 length: 17 residues. The CDR3 DNA sequence: TGTGCCAGCTCACCAACACTAGCGGGGGGGCCCTACAATGAGCAGTTCTTC. Translated, it gives CASSPTLAGGPYNEQFF.

This chain connects TRBV12-3 or TRBV12-4 to TRBJ2-7, with TRBD1 matching 9 bases. The ends lost 7 bases at V and 3 bases at J; junction bases unmatched: 4. The CDR3 spans 13 residues. CDR3 sequence: CASNRDRDYEQYF. The CDR3 DNA reads as TGTGCCAGCAACCGGGACAGGGACTACGAGCAGTACTTC.

Note on this clone: The sample holds other DNA sequences that translate to the same CDR3. V and J are TRBV9 and TRBJ2-7; TRBD2 might be the D (7 bases). Trimming pared 0 bases from V and 2 bases from J, leaving 21 bases between. This CDR3 is built from 18 residues. Germline V gene lookup returns CDR1 SGDLS and CDR2 YYNGEE. The CDR3 loop reads CASSVGRGGGRSTYEQYF. The CDR3 DNA reads TGTGCCAGCAGCGTAGGTCGAGGGGGGGGCCGTTCGACCTACGAGCAGTACTTC.

This rearrangement joins TRBV1 to TRBJ1-5; the table's D call, TRBD1, has no DNA check behind it. TRBV1 is designated a pseudogene. The CDR3 runs to 14 residues. For the CDR3, the DNA is TGCACCAGCAGCAGGGACAGAGTCAATCAGCCCCAGCATTTT. It translates to CTSSRDRVNQPQHF.

CDR3 bases: TGTGCCAGCAGCGTAGGGTGGACAGGGGGCCGAGAGACCCAGTACTTC. Protein product: CASSVGWTGGRETQYF. V is TRBV9 and J is TRBJ2-5, with 11 bases matching TRBD1. CDR1 and CDR2 (germline): SGDLS, YYNGEE. V lost 0 bases, J lost 4 bases, and 5 bases stayed unmatched. This CDR3 has 16 residues.

CDR3 bases: TGTGCCAGCAGCCAAGTAAGGGGAACATCCTACGAGCAGTACTTC. As protein: CASSQVRGTSYEQYF. This chain joins TRBV4-2 and TRBJ2-7; tentative D call: TRBD1 (5 bases). Trimming took 1 base from V and 1 from J, leaving 11 bases between them. Germline V gene lookup returns CDR1 LGHNA and CDR2 YNFKEQ. This CDR3 is 15 amino acids long.

This chain joins TRBV5-1 and TRBJ2-5, with 9 bases that match TRBD1. The CDR3 is 15 residues long. V was pared by 2 bases and J by 6 bases, with 8 bases of the junction left unmatched. Germline CDR1 is SGHRS and CDR2 is YFSETQ. CDR3 DNA sequence: TGCGCCAGCAGCTTACTTACAGGGGGCCTTAAGACCCAGTACTTC. Protein product: CASSLLTGGLKTQYF.

The chain links TRBV10-3 to TRBJ2-1; 14 bases line up with TRBD2. The J segment lost 7 bases and the V segment lost 4 bases, leaving 3 bases of the junction unmatched. Germline V lookup: CDR1 ENHRY, CDR2 SYGVKD. This CDR3 region has 15 residues. In DNA form, the CDR3 reads TGTGCCATCAGTGTTGGACTAGCGGGGGGTAATGAGCAGTTCTTC. Protein sequence: CAISVGLAGGNEQFF.

This chain joins TRBV15 and TRBJ1-1; possible D gene TRBD1, 6 bases. The ends were cut back, 6 bases at V and 2 bases at J, with 10 bases in the middle. The CDR3 is made up of 13 amino acids. Germline values: CDR1 LNHNV, CDR2 YYDKDF (reference sequence). CDR3 sequence reads: CATRPGVNTEAFF. As DNA, the CDR3 is TGTGCCACCAGACCAGGGGTTAACACTGAAGCTTTCTTT.

This clone has only one observation. DNA of the CDR3: TGCAGTGCTACTTCTTACACTGAAGCTTTCTTT. Its protein product is CSATSYTEAFF. The chain has TRBV20-1 and TRBJ1-1; D unresolved. This CDR3 region has 11 residues. The germline CDR1 and CDR2 sequences are DFQATT and SNEGSKA (reference sequence). The V and J ends lost 4 bases and 3 bases respectively, with 6 bases between them.